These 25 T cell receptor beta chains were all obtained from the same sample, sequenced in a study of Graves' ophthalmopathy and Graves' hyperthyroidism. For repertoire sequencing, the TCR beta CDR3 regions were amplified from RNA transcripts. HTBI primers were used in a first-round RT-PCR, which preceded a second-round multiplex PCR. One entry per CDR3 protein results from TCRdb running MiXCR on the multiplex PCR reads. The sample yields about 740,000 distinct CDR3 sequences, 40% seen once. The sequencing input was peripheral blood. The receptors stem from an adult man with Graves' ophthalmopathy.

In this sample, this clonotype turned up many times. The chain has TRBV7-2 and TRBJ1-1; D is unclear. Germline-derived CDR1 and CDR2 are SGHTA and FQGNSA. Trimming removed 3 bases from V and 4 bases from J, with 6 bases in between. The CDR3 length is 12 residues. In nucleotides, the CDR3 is TGTGCCAGCAGCTTTCTGGCCACTGAAGCTTTCTTT. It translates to CASSFLATEAFF.

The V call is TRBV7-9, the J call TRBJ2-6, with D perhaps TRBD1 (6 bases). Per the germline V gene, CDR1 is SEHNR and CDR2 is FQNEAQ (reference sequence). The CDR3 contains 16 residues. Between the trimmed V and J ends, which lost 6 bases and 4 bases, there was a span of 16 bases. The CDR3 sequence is CASSDRQGEGANVLTF. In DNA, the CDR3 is TGTGCCAGCAGTGACAGGCAGGGTGAAGGGGCCAACGTCCTGACTTTC.

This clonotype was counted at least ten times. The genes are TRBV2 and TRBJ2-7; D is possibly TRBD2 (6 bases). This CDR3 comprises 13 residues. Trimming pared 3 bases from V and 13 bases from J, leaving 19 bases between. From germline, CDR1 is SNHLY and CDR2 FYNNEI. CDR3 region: CASSDGGGSYDYF. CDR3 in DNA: TGTGCCAGCAGTGATGGAGGAGGGTCATACGATTACTTC.

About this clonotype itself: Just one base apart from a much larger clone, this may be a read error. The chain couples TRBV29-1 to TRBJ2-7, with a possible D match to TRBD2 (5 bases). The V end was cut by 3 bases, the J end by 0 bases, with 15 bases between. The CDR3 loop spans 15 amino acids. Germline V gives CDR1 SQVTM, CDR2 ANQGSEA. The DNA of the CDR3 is TGCAGCGTTGATACCGGGAATCGACACTCCTACGAGCAGTACTTC. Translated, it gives CSVDTGNRHSYEQYF.

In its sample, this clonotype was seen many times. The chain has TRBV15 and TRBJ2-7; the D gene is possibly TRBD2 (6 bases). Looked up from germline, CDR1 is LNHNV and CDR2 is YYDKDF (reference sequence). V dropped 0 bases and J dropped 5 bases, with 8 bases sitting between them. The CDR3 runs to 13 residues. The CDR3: CATSRDAGNEQYF. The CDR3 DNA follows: TGTGCCACCAGCAGAGATGCGGGGAACGAGCAGTACTTC.

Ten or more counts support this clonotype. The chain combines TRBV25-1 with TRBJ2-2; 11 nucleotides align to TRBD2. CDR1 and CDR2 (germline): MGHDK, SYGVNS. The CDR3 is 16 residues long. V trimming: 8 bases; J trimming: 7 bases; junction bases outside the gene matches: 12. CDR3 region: CASARVTSGSGGELFF. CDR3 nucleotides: TGTGCCAGCGCCCGGGTAACTAGCGGGAGCGGCGGGGAGCTGTTTTTT.

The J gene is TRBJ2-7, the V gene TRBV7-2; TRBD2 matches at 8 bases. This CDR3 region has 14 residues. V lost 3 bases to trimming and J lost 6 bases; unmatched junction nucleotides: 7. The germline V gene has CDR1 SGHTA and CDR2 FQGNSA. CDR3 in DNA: TGTGCCAGCAGCTTTAACATCGGGACTAGCGAGCAGTACTTC. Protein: CASSFNIGTSEQYF. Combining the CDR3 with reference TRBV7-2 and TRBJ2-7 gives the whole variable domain GAGVSQSPSNKVTEKGKDVELRCDPISGHTALYWYRQSLGQGLEFLIYFQGNSAPDKSGLPSDRFSAERTGGSVSTLTIQRTQQEDSAVYLCASSFNIGTSEQYFGPGTRLTVT.

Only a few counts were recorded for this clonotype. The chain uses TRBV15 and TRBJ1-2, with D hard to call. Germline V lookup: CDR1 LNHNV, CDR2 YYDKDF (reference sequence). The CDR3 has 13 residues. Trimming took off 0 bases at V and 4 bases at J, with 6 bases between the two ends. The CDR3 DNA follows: TGTGCCACCAGCAGAGATTCAGCCTATGGCTACACCTTC. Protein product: CATSRDSAYGYTF.

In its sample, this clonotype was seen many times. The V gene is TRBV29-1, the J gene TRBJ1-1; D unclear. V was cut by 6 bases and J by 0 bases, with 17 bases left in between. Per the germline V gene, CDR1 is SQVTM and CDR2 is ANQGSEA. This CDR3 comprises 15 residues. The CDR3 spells CSVKVEVFLNTEAFF. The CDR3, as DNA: TGCAGCGTAAAGGTTGAGGTTTTTTTGAACACTGAAGCTTTCTTT.

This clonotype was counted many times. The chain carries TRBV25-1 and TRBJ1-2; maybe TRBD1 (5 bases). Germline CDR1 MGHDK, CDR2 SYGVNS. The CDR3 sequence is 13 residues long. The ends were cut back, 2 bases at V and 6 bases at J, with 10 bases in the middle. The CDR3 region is CASSERGRDGYTF. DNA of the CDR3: TGTGCCAGCAGTGAAAGAGGCAGGGATGGCTACACCTTC.

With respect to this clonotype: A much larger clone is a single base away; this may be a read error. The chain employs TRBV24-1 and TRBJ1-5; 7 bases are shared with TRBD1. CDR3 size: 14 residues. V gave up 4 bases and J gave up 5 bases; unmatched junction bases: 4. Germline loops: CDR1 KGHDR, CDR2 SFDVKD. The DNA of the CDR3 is TGTGCCACCAGTGAACCAGGGGGGGATCAGCCCCAGCATTTT. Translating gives CATSEPGGDQPQHF.

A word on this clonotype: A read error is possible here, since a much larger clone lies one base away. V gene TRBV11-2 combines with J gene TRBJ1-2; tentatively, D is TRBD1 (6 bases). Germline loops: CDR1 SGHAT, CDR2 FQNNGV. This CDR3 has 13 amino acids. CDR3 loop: CASSLEAGDGHTF. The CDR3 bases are TGTGCCAGCAGCTTAGAGGCAGGGGATGGCCACACCTTC. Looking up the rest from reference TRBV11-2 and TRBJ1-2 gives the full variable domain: EAGVAQSPRYKIIEKRQSVAFWCNPISGHATLYWYQQILGQGPKLLIQFQNNGVVDDSQLPKDRFSAERLKGVDSTLKIQPAKLEDSAVYLCASSLEAGDGHTFGSGTRLTVV.

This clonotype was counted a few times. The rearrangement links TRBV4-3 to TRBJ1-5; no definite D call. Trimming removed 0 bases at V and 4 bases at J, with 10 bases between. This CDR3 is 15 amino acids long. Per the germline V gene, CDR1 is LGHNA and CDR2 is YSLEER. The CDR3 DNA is TGCGCCAGCAGCCAAGAGGGTTTAGGGAATCAGCCCCAGCATTTT. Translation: CASSQEGLGNQPQHF.

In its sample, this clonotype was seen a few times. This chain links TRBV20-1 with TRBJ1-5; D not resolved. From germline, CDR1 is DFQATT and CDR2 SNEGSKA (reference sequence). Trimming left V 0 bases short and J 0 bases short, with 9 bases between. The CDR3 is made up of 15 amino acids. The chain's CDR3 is CSARDRRGSNQPQHF. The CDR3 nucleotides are TGCAGTGCTAGAGATCGGAGAGGTAGCAATCAGCCCCAGCATTTT.

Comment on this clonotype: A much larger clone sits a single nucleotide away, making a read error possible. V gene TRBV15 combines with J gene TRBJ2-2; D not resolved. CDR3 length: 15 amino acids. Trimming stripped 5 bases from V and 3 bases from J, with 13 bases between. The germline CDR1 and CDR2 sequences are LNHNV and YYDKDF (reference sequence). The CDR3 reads CATSGLVSDTGELFF. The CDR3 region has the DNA TGTGCCACCAGCGGATTAGTTTCGGACACCGGGGAGCTGTTTTTT.

The CDR3 sequence: CSAPGQGRDTEAFF. The CDR3 nucleotides are TGCAGTGCCCCCGGACAGGGACGGGACACTGAAGCTTTCTTT. This sequence joins TRBV20-1 and TRBJ1-1; 8 bases are a match to TRBD1. The CDR3 has 14 amino acids. The J segment lost 3 bases and the V segment lost 6 bases, leaving 9 bases of the junction unmatched. CDR1 and CDR2 from the germline V gene are DFQATT and SNEGSKA (reference sequence).

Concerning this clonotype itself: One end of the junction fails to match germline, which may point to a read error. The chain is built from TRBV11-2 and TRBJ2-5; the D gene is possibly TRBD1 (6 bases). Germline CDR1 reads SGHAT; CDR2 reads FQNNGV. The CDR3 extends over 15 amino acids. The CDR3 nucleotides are TGTGCCGGCAGCTTTCCGTTGGGGGCAGCAGAGACCCAGTACTTC. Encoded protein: CAGSFPLGAAETQYF.

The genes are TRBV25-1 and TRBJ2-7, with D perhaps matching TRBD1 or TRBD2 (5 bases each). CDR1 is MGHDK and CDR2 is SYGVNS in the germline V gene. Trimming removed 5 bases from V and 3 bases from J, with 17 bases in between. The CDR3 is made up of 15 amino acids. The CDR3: CASSSGRLLHYEQYF. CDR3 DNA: TGTGCCAGCAGTTCGGGACGATTATTACACTACGAGCAGTACTTC.

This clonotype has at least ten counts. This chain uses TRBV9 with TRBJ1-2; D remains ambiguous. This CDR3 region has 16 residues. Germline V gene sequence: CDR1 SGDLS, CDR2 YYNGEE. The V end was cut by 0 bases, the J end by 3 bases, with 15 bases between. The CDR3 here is CASSVASMGPDYGYTF. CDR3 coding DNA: TGTGCCAGCAGCGTAGCTTCCATGGGTCCCGACTATGGCTACACCTTC.

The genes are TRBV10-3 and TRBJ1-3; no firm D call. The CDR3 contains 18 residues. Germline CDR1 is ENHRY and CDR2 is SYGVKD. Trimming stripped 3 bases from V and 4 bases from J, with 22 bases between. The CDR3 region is CAISDDGQTPRVGNTIYF. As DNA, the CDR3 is TGTGCCATCAGTGATGATGGGCAGACGCCTCGAGTCGGAAACACCATATATTTT.

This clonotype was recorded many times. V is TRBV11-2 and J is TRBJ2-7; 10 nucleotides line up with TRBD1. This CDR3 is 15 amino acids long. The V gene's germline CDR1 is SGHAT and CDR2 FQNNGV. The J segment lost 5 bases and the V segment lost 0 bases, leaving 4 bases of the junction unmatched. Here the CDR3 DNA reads TGTGCCAGCAGCTTAGATCAGGGACAGGGGAACGAGCAGTACTTC. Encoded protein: CASSLDQGQGNEQYF.

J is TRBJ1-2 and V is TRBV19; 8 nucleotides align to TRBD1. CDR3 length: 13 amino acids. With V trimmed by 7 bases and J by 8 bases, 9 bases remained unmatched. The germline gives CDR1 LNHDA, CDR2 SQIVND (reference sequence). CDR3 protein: CASTRQGRRGYTF. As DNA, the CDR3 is TGTGCCAGTACAAGACAGGGGCGGAGGGGCTACACCTTC.

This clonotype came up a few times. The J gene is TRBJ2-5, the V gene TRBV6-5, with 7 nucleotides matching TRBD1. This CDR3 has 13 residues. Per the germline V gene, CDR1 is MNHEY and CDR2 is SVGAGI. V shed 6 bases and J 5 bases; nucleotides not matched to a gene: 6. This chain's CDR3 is CASSRQGPETQYF. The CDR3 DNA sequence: TGTGCCAGCAGCCGACAGGGTCCGGAGACCCAGTACTTC.

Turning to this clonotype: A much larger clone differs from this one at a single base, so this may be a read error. CDR3 in amino acids: CVSSLARSGNTIYF. In DNA form, the CDR3 reads TGTGTCAGCAGCTTAGCGCGCTCTGGAAACACCATATATTTT. The chain recombines TRBV7-2 with TRBJ1-3, with no clear D. Per germline, CDR1 SGHTA and CDR2 FQGNSA. The CDR3 is 14 residues long.

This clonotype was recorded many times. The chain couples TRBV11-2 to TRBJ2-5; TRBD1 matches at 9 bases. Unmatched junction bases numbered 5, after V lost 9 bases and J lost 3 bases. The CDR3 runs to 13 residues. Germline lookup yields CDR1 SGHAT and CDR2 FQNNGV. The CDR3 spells CARMRTGEETQYF. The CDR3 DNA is TGTGCCAGGATGCGGACAGGGGAAGAGACCCAGTACTTC.